The 3 T cell receptor beta chains listed next were all sequenced from one sample in a study of neoadjuvant anti-PD-1 for oral cavity cancer (dated by TCRdb to 2020 to 2023). Library creation used the immunoSEQ multiplex PCR assay. What TCRdb holds here is the immuneACCESS table cut down to in-frame rearrangements. Part of the clones is not present; checked against another copy, under half of the missing clones reflect an unresolved V gene, and the others are unexplained. The sample has around 17,000 clones on record, approximately 70% of them singletons. The top ten constitute about 2.4% of the sample. Reading the label with the study, this specimen's time point is: before neoadjuvant nivolumab. Here the sequenced sample was PBMCs, taken before nivolumab (anti-PD-1) treatment. The receptors here all came from a person aged 40-85 years with oral cavity squamous cell carcinoma.

Only a few counts were recorded for this clone. This sequence joins TRBV7-9 and TRBJ2-3, with D unresolved. Germline V gives CDR1 SEHNR, CDR2 FQNEAQ (reference sequence). CDR3 length: 12 amino acids. V lost 1 base, J lost 4 bases, and 3 bases lay in between. This CDR3 is CASSLGPDTQYF. The CDR3 DNA reads as TGTGCCAGCAGCTTAGGGCCAGATACGCAGTATTTT.

This clone appeared a few times. The chain couples TRBV5-1 to TRBJ2-7; D is uncertain. The V gene lost 0 bases and the J gene lost 2 bases, with 12 bases spanning the gap. Germline CDR1 reads SGHRS; CDR2 reads YFSETQ. This CDR3 is 15 amino acids long. The CDR3 coding sequence is TGCGCCAGCAGCTTGGCCGGAGACAAGACCTACGAGCAGTACTTC. Residues: CASSLAGDKTYEQYF.

V and J are TRBV6-1 and TRBJ1-1; TRBD1 matches 7 bases. This CDR3 contains 15 residues. Germline values: CDR1 MNHNS, CDR2 SASEGT. V was clipped by 5 bases and J by 2 bases; unmatched bases: 8. The CDR3 DNA reads TGTGCCAGCAGTTTACAGGGGATTGGTAACACTGAAGCTTTCTTT. Its protein product is CASSLQGIGNTEAFF.